The 24 T cell receptor beta chains in this list originate from one sample, sequenced in a study of blood T cell repertoires in COVID-19. Sequencing used immunoSEQ multiplex PCR; TCRdb keeps in-frame clones, though not all of them. Of about 140,000 clones in the sample, approximately 85% are singletons; the top ten hold around 2.9%. The source material was peripheral blood. Every receptor here comes from a middle-aged man with acute or convalescent COVID-19.

The rearrangement joins TRBV5-4 to TRBJ2-7; D might be TRBD2 (5 bases). CDR1 and CDR2 (germline): SGHNT, YYREEE (reference sequence). V lost 4 bases and J 0 bases, leaving 14 bases between the germline ends. This CDR3 region has 15 residues. CDR3 sequence: CASSRAGVPSYEQYF. The CDR3 nucleotides read TGTGCCAGCAGCCGGGCCGGGGTCCCCTCCTACGAGCAGTACTTC.

The chain combines TRBV30 with TRBJ1-1; 8 bases align to TRBD1. V shed 3 bases and J 0 bases; nucleotides not matched to a gene: 6. The CDR3 sequence is 15 residues long. Germline V gene sequence: CDR1 GTSNPN, CDR2 SVGIG (reference sequence). CDR3 in amino acids: CAWSTGGILNTEAFF. Here the CDR3 DNA reads TGTGCCTGGAGCACAGGGGGGATCTTGAACACTGAAGCTTTCTTT.

The chain links TRBV6-5 to TRBJ2-2; D unresolved. V was pared by 2 bases and J by 3 bases, with 10 bases between. CDR3 size: 15 residues. Per germline, CDR1 MNHEY and CDR2 SVGAGI. The CDR3: CASSYGPAYTGELFF. The DNA of the CDR3 is TGTGCCAGCAGTTACGGCCCAGCGTACACCGGGGAGCTGTTTTTT.

The CDR3 region has the DNA TGCGCCAGCAGTGCTAAATTGACAGCTAGCACAGATACGCAGTATTTT. This gives the protein CASSAKLTASTDTQYF. The chain combines TRBV10-1 with TRBJ2-3, with a weak D call TRBD1 (5 bases). Germline CDR1 is WNHNN and CDR2 is SYGVQD (reference sequence). Trimming shortened V by 4 bases and J by 0 bases, and 14 bases separated the two germline ends. The CDR3 totals 16 residues.

This clone was picked up one time. CDR3 in amino acids: CASSQEGGRGTYGYTF. CDR3 nucleotides: TGTGCCAGCAGCCAAGAGGGGGGTCGGGGGACCTATGGCTACACCTTC. The rearrangement joins TRBV4-2 to TRBJ1-2; a possible D gene is TRBD1 (5 bases). Trimming took 0 bases from V and 4 from J, leaving 15 bases between them. The CDR3 loop spans 16 amino acids. Germline V lookup: CDR1 LGHNA, CDR2 YNFKEQ.

V gene TRBV5-3 combines with J gene TRBJ1-5, with 10 nucleotides matching TRBD1. TRBV5-3 is an ORF, with its function uncertain. This CDR3 contains 15 residues. Trimming took 4 bases from V and 5 from J; bases not matched to a gene: 6. In DNA, the CDR3 is TGTGCCAGAAGCCAGGGACAGGGGAGTGATCAGCCCCAGCATTTT. Residues: CARSQGQGSDQPQHF.

V is TRBV11-2 and J is TRBJ2-7; D possibly corresponds to TRBD1 (5 bases). V lost 4 bases to trimming and J lost 3 bases, with 10 bases between them. Germline V gives CDR1 SGHAT, CDR2 FQNNGV. This CDR3 comprises 13 residues. The CDR3 bases are TGTGCCAGCAGCTCCGACAGACTCTACGAGCAGTACTTC. It specifies CASSSDRLYEQYF.

The chain links TRBV12-5 to TRBJ2-1; 15 bases are a match to TRBD2. Per germline, CDR1 LGHNT and CDR2 FRNRAP. This CDR3 is 18 amino acids long. Trimming cost V 6 bases and J 5 bases; bases outside gene matches: 11. The CDR3, as DNA: TGTGCTAGTGGCACTACAGGACTAGCGGGAGGGCCGGACAATGAGCAGTTCTTC. Translated, it gives CASGTTGLAGGPDNEQFF. Supplemented by reference TRBV12-5 and TRBJ2-1, the full variable domain reads DARVTQTPRHKVTEMGQEVTMRCQPILGHNTVFWYRQTMMQGLELLAYFRNRAPLDDSGMPKDRFSAEMPDATLATLKIQPSEPRDSAVYFCASGTTGLAGGPDNEQFFGPGTRLTVL.

Only one count was recorded for this clone. The V call is TRBV11-3, the J call TRBJ2-5, with 15 bases identical to TRBD2. There are 18 residues in the CDR3. V lost 1 base and J lost 4; bases outside the gene matches: 7. Germline assignment: CDR1 SGHNT and CDR2 YENEEA. CDR3 DNA: TGTGCCAGCAGCTTAGTTTCGGGACTAGCGGGAGGTGGAGAGACCCAGTACTTC. This codes for CASSLVSGLAGGGETQYF.

This sequence joins TRBV20-1 and TRBJ1-1; tentatively, D is TRBD1 (5 bases). Germline assignment: CDR1 DFQATT and CDR2 SNEGSKA (reference sequence). The CDR3 contains 12 residues. V dropped 3 bases and J dropped 6 bases, with 11 bases sitting between them. Here the CDR3 DNA reads TGCAGTGCTAGTCGCGGGGGTGCTGAAGCTTTCTTT. It codes for CSASRGGAEAFF.

This chain uses TRBV13 with TRBJ1-5, with a weak D call TRBD1 (5 bases). Germline loops: CDR1 PRHDT, CDR2 FYEKMQ (reference sequence). The CDR3 loop spans 13 amino acids. The V end lost 5 bases, the J end lost 7 bases, and 12 bases lay between the germline ends. The CDR3 region is CASSPWGEQPQHF. The DNA of the CDR3 is TGTGCCAGCAGCCCTTGGGGGGAGCAGCCCCAGCATTTT.

Concerning this clone itself: Other DNA sequences in this sample translate to the same CDR3. The J gene is TRBJ2-1, the V gene TRBV7-2; D possibly corresponds to TRBD2 (7 bases). V was cut by 1 base and J by 4 bases, with 11 bases left in between. This CDR3 spans 15 amino acids. The germline V gene has CDR1 SGHTA and CDR2 FQGNSA. This CDR3 is CASSLGGGLYNEQFF. The CDR3, as DNA: TGTGCCAGCAGCTTAGGCGGGGGCCTTTACAATGAGCAGTTCTTC.

This sequence joins TRBV10-3 and TRBJ1-4, with 7 bases identical to TRBD1. Unmatched junction bases numbered 2, after V lost 4 bases and J lost 0 bases. The CDR3 consists of 15 residues. Germline V CDR1 and CDR2: ENHRY, SYGVKD. The CDR3 loop is CAISVTGTTNEKLFF. The CDR3 nucleotides are TGTGCCATCAGTGTGACAGGGACAACTAATGAAAAACTGTTTTTT.

V is TRBV5-1 and J is TRBJ2-1, with 12 positions matching TRBD2. V shed 0 bases, J shed 9 bases, and the junction held 7 bases outside the gene matches. This CDR3 contains 16 residues. Germline V lookup: CDR1 SGHRS, CDR2 YFSETQ. Here the CDR3 reads CASSLATSGSRIEQFF. The CDR3 coding sequence is TGCGCCAGCAGCTTGGCGACTAGCGGGAGTAGAATTGAGCAGTTCTTC.

V usage is TRBV7-2 and J usage is TRBJ1-2; a weak D match, TRBD1 (5 bases). Germline lookup yields CDR1 SGHTA and CDR2 FQGNSA. This CDR3 has 14 residues. V was cut by 5 bases and J by 7 bases, with 17 bases left in between. CDR3 sequence: CASSPPGLRGGYTF. As DNA, the CDR3 is TGTGCCAGCAGCCCCCCGGGACTTAGGGGTGGCTACACCTTC.

This clone came up once. The J gene is TRBJ1-1, the V gene TRBV5-1; the D is unclear. Trimming took off 2 bases at V and 5 bases at J, with 10 bases between the two ends. This CDR3 region has 13 residues. Germline V lookup: CDR1 SGHRS, CDR2 YFSETQ. CDR3 coding DNA: TGCGCCAGCAGCTTTGGTTCTAGGACTGAAGCTTTCTTT. Its translation: CASSFGSRTEAFF.

This clone was counted once. The chain recombines TRBV9 with TRBJ1-6; no clear D gene. This CDR3 has 13 amino acids. Germline CDR1 is SGDLS and CDR2 is YYNGEE. V lost 1 base and J 9 bases, leaving 8 bases between the germline ends. The CDR3 loop is CASSVQEGSPLHF. CDR3 nucleotides: TGTGCCAGCAGCGTACAAGAGGGTTCACCCCTCCACTTT.

This chain uses TRBV10-2 with TRBJ2-4; D gene uncertain. Germline V gives CDR1 WSHSY, CDR2 SAAADI. Trimming stripped 4 bases from V and 8 bases from J, with 12 bases between. CDR3 length: 13 amino acids. The CDR3 nucleotides are TGCGCCAGCAGTGTGAGAATATCGGACATTCAGTACTTC. Translated, it gives CASSVRISDIQYF.

The chain is built from TRBV7-2 and TRBJ2-1; TRBD1 aligns across 7 bases. Per germline, CDR1 SGHTA and CDR2 FQGNSA. Unmatched junction bases numbered 5, after V lost 5 bases and J lost 7 bases. The CDR3 is 13 amino acids. In DNA, the CDR3 is TGTGCCAGCAGCACGACAGGGTTGAATGAGCAGTTCTTC. The encoded protein is CASSTTGLNEQFF.

V usage is TRBV4-2 and J usage is TRBJ2-7; the match to TRBD2 covers 8 bases. J was trimmed by 0 bases and V by 1 base; bases with no gene match: 2. There are 15 residues in the CDR3. The germline gives CDR1 LGHNA, CDR2 YNFKEQ. Written as DNA, the CDR3 is TGTGCCAGCAGCCAAGTACTAGCGGACTCCTACGAGCAGTACTTC. This sequence encodes CASSQVLADSYEQYF.

This chain connects TRBV28 to TRBJ1-4, with D perhaps TRBD1 (6 bases). Germline loops: CDR1 MDHEN, CDR2 SYDVKM. V lost 3 bases and J 8 bases, leaving 16 bases between the germline ends. The CDR3 consists of 15 residues. In DNA form, the CDR3 reads TGTGCCAGCAGTTTTGTCGGGCAGGGGCAAGAAAAACTGTTTTTT. Its protein product is CASSFVGQGQEKLFF.

This clone was seen at least ten times. This rearrangement joins TRBV5-4 to TRBJ1-2, with TRBD1 identical over 9 bases. Germline V gives CDR1 SGHNT, CDR2 YYREEE (reference sequence). V dropped 2 bases and J dropped 4; count of bases not matched to a gene: 3. This CDR3 spans 14 amino acids. CDR3 protein: CASSLQGAVYGYTF. The DNA for the CDR3 is TGTGCCAGCAGCTTACAGGGGGCTGTCTATGGCTACACCTTC.

This chain links TRBV6-2 or TRBV6-3 with TRBJ1-5, with a weak D call TRBD1 (5 bases). Trimming cost V 5 bases and J 4 bases, with 15 bases left between them. The CDR3 extends over 15 amino acids. From germline, CDR1 is MNHEY and CDR2 SVGEGT. CDR3 residues: CASSRDLAVNQPQHF. DNA of the CDR3: TGTGCCAGCAGTAGGGACTTAGCGGTGAATCAGCCCCAGCATTTT.

This chain's CDR3 is CASSASTKGGPVDTF. CDR3 DNA sequence: TGTGCCAGCAGCGCTTCGACAAAGGGAGGCCCCGTCGACACCTTC. The chain recombines TRBV11-2 with TRBJ1-2; unclear D gene. CDR1 and CDR2 (germline): SGHAT, FQNNGV. Between the trimmed V and J ends, which lost 5 bases and 12 bases, there was a span of 25 bases. The CDR3 is 15 amino acids.